This is a list of T cell receptor beta chains from one sample in a study of T cell responses to AZD1222 COVID-19 vaccine. Assay used: immunoSEQ multiplex PCR; TCRdb lists only in-frame clones, some missing. The repertoire holds about 100,000 clones, with over 75% as singletons. The sequencing used peripheral blood, collected 28 days after the second AZD1222 dose. The receptors here all came from an adult who received the AZD1222 COVID-19 vaccine. Each CDR3 is given with its conserved first and last residue. The order of the fields is D gene, J gene, clone size, V gene, CDR3 DNA, CDR3 protein. A D gene is named only where the DNA matches it firmly. Not all rows give a size; the values are once, few, many and, for expanded clones, a class.

>.|TRBJ1-1|once|TRBV19
TGTGCCAGTAGTATAGGTGGGGGGAACACTGAAGCTTTCTTT
CASSIGGGNTEAFF
>TRBD1|TRBJ2-2|once|TRBV23-1
TGCGCCAGCAGTCAGGGACAGAGGACCGGGGAGCTGTTTTTT
CASSQGQRTGELFF
>TRBD1|TRBJ2-6|.|TRBV19
TGTGCCAGTAGTATAGGACAGGGGGCCTTTGGGGCCAACGTCCTGACTTTC
CASSIGQGAFGANVLTF
>TRBD1|TRBJ2-1|few|TRBV7-2
TGTGCCAGCAGCTTAGGCCCGGGACAGTACAATGAGCAGTTCTTC
CASSLGPGQYNEQFF
>TRBD1|TRBJ2-7|.|TRBV7-9
TGTGCCAGCAGCCTGGGACAGGGGGCTTCGGACGAGCAGTACTTC
CASSLGQGASDEQYF
>TRBD2|TRBJ2-3|.|TRBV18
TGTGCCAGCTCACCCTTGACTCCGGGACTAGGGGGAGATACGCAGTATTTT
CASSPLTPGLGGDTQYF
>.|TRBJ2-7|.|TRBV14
TGTGCCAGCAGCCAAGATTGGAATCGTTTAGAGGAGCAGTACTTC
CASSQDWNRLEEQYF
>TRBD1|TRBJ1-2|once|TRBV27
TGTGCCAGCAGTTTACCAGGGGGCGGCTACACCTTC
CASSLPGGGYTF
>.|TRBJ1-5|.|TRBV6-5
TGTGCCAGCAGTTCCGACAGGATCCATAGCAATCAGCCCCAGCATTTT
CASSSDRIHSNQPQHF
>.|TRBJ2-1|.|TRBV6-2/TRBV6-3
TGTGCCAGCAGTCCAACGTCACTCAGGGACACCTACAATGAGCAGTTCTTC
CASSPTSLRDTYNEQFF
>.|TRBJ2-5|.|TRBV9
TGTGCCAGCAGCGGCCACAGCACGGAGACCCAGTACTTC
CASSGHSTETQYF
>.|TRBJ1-3|.|TRBV25-1
TGTGCCAGCAGTGAATTGGGCAGCTCTGGAAACACCATATATTTT
CASSELGSSGNTIYF
>.|TRBJ2-7|.|TRBV12-2
TGTGCAAGTCGCTTATGGACCTCCTACGAGCAGTACTTC
CASRLWTSYEQYF
>.|TRBJ1-1|.|TRBV3-1/TRBV3-2
TGTGCCAGCAGCCAGGCAGGGGCGAACACTGAAGCTTTCTTT
CASSQAGANTEAFF
>.|TRBJ1-1|.|TRBV11-3
TGTGCCAGCGCGGCGGTGGGGGGGGACACTGAAGCTTTCTTT
CASAAVGGDTEAFF
>.|TRBJ2-7|.|TRBV7-8
TGTGCCAGCAGCCCGCACAGCTACGAGCAGTACTTC
CASSPHSYEQYF
>.|TRBJ1-1|.|TRBV5-1
TGCGCCAGCAACCTTTTAGGGGACACTGAAGCTTTCTTT
CASNLLGDTEAFF
>TRBD1|TRBJ1-1|.|TRBV5-4
TGTGCCAGCAGCACAGACAGGGTGAACACTGAAGCTTTCTTT
CASSTDRVNTEAFF
>.|TRBJ2-5|.|TRBV7-3
TGTGCCAGCAGCTTAGGCCCCCAAGAGACCCAGTACTTC
CASSLGPQETQYF
>.|TRBJ1-2|.|TRBV3-1/TRBV3-2
TGTGCCAGCAGCCAATGGGCCCAGACCAGTGGCTACACCTTC
CASSQWAQTSGYTF
>TRBD1|TRBJ1-2|.|TRBV30
TGTGCCTGGAGTGTAGGACAGGAAACCTATGGCTACACCTTC
CAWSVGQETYGYTF
>.|TRBJ1-1|.|TRBV15
TGTGCCACCAGCAGAGATCTCCTGGACACTGAAGCTTTCTTT
CATSRDLLDTEAFF
>.|TRBJ2-2|.|TRBV27
TGTGCCAGCAGGCCCGGGACAAACACCGGGGAGCTGTTTTTT
CASRPGTNTGELFF
>.|TRBJ1-1|.|TRBV3-1/TRBV3-2
TGTGCCAGCAGCTCGACCGGGAACACTGAAGCTTTCTTT
CASSSTGNTEAFF
>TRBD2|TRBJ2-7|.|TRBV7-2
TGTGCCAGCAGCGCCCAGCGGGGAGGTTACGAGCAGTACTTC
CASSAQRGGYEQYF
>.|TRBJ2-1|.|TRBV5-1
TGCGCCAGCAGCCCGGCCCGGATAAACTACAATGAGCAGTTCTTC
CASSPARINYNEQFF